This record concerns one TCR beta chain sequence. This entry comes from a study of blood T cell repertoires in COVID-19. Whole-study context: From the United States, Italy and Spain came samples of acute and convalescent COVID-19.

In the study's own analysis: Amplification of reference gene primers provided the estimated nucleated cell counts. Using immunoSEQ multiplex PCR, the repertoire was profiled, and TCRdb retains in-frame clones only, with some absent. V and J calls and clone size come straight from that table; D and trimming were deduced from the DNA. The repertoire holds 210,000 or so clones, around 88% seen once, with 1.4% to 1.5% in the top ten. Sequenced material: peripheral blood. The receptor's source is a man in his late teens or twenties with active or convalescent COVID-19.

CDR3 sequence: CASSLLGRIQYF. As DNA, the CDR3 is TGTGCCAGCAGTTTACTGGGGAGAATTCAGTACTTC. This sequence joins TRBV28 and TRBJ2-4; D perhaps matches TRBD2 (5 bases). The CDR3 runs to 12 residues. The V and J ends lost 2 bases and 10 bases respectively, with 9 bases between them. Germline CDR1 and CDR2: MDHEN and SYDVKM.